This TCR beta chain was sequenced in a study of T cells in Graves' hyperthyroidism and ophthalmopathy. The sample holds many counts of this clonotype. Amplification targeted TCR beta CDR3 regions from RNA transcripts. The TCR CDR3 first-round RT-PCR relied on the HTBI primer set. TCRdb processed the multiplex PCR reads anew with MiXCR; each CDR3 protein has one entry. Of a few hundred thousand distinct CDR3 sequences in the sample, 15% to 20% were seen once. The sequenced sample was blood. The sequence came from a man aged 35-49 years with Graves' hyperthyroidism.

The CDR3 sequence is CASSGQITDTQYF. The CDR3 DNA sequence: TGTGCCAGCAGCGGACAGATCACAGATACGCAGTATTTT. J is TRBJ2-3 and V is TRBV28; a weak D match, TRBD1 (6 bases). The CDR3 extends over 13 amino acids. Trimming pared 6 bases from V and 2 bases from J, leaving 9 bases between. Germline V gene lookup returns CDR1 MDHEN and CDR2 SYDVKM.